Below are 13 T cell receptor beta chains sequenced from a single sample in a study of PD-1 blockade in classical Hodgkin lymphoma. The time point was: cycle 4 day 1 (C4D1), after 5 to 7 weeks of nivolumab. Every single patient, without exception, relapsed after autologous stem cell transplantation, and brentuximab vedotin exposure varied. The method was immunoSEQ multiplex PCR; TCRdb's version includes in-frame clones alone and lacks a portion of them. Of approximately 65,000 clones listed, about 90% are singletons. The material was peripheral blood mononuclear cells (PBMCs), obtained before the fourth cycle of nivolumab. Receptors originate from a human donor with classical Hodgkin lymphoma.

The chain carries TRBV2 and TRBJ1-4, with a possible D match to TRBD1 (5 bases). V lost 6 bases, J lost 0 bases, and 14 bases lay in between. Germline V gene data show CDR1 as SNHLY and CDR2 as FYNNEI. This CDR3 has 16 amino acids. CDR3 nucleotides: TGTGCCAGCAGGGTTCCGGGACTGCCAACTAATGAAAAACTGTTTTTT. Amino acids: CASRVPGLPTNEKLFF.

The chain combines TRBV11-2 with TRBJ2-7, with D perhaps matching TRBD2 (7 bases). CDR3 size: 17 residues. Germline loops: CDR1 SGHAT, CDR2 FQNNGV. Trimming took 1 base from V and 4 from J, leaving 20 bases between them. This CDR3 is CASSLGQGTMGLYEQYF. DNA for the CDR3: TGTGCCAGCAGCTTAGGTCAGGGGACTATGGGGTTGTACGAGCAGTACTTC.

The V gene is TRBV4-2, the J gene TRBJ2-2, with D perhaps TRBD2 (5 bases). The germline V gene has CDR1 LGHNA and CDR2 YNFKEQ. Trimming shortened V by 0 bases and J by 0 bases, and 23 bases separated the two germline ends. The CDR3 has 21 amino acids. This CDR3 is CASSQDLMILLAEANTGELFF. The CDR3 DNA reads as TGTGCCAGCAGCCAAGATCTGATGATACTTCTCGCGGAGGCGAACACCGGGGAGCTGTTTTTT.

This sequence joins TRBV2 and TRBJ1-2, with TRBD1 matching 7 bases. The CDR3 has 15 residues. The germline CDR1 and CDR2 sequences are SNHLY and FYNNEI. Trimming took 3 bases from V and 7 from J; bases not matched to a gene: 11. The CDR3 loop reads CASSEVRDSATGYTF. The CDR3 region has the DNA TGTGCCAGCAGTGAGGTCCGGGACAGCGCAACTGGCTACACCTTC.

V and J are TRBV14 and TRBJ2-7, with TRBD2 identical over 14 bases. The CDR3 is made up of 16 amino acids. Per germline, CDR1 SGHDN and CDR2 FVKESK. J was trimmed by 3 bases and V by 5 bases; bases with no gene match: 6. CDR3 residues: CASSSGLAGDRYEQYF. CDR3 coding DNA: TGTGCCAGCAGCTCGGGACTAGCGGGGGACCGCTACGAGCAGTACTTC.

In DNA, the CDR3 is TGTGCCAGCAGCTTGTCGGGGGGGGTGGATACGCAGTATTTT. It yields the protein CASSLSGGVDTQYF. The chain couples TRBV5-4 to TRBJ2-3, with 8 bases identical to TRBD2. The V gene's germline CDR1 is SGHNT and CDR2 YYREEE (reference sequence). This CDR3 is built from 14 residues. The junction had 4 bases not matched to a gene; V was cut back by 1 base and J by 6 bases. The entire variable domain, with the rest obtained from reference TRBV5-4 and TRBJ2-3, is as follows: ETGVTQSPTHLIKTRGQQVTLRCSSQSGHNTVSWYQQALGQGPQFIFQYYREEENGRGNFPPRFSGLQFPNYSSELNVNALELDDSALYLCASSLSGGVDTQYFGPGTRLTVL.

The V gene is TRBV7-2, the J gene TRBJ2-7, with TRBD2 matching over 7 bases. Germline assignment: CDR1 SGHTA and CDR2 FQGNSA. The J segment lost 4 bases and the V segment lost 5 bases, leaving 14 bases of the junction unmatched. The CDR3 contains 16 residues. Here the CDR3 reads CASSLNLAVVGYEQYF. The CDR3 region has the DNA TGTGCCAGCAGCCTAAACCTAGCGGTGGTGGGGTACGAGCAGTACTTC.

The chain is built from TRBV14 and TRBJ2-1; 7 bases are shared with TRBD1. The CDR3 runs to 16 residues. Germline CDR1 SGHDN, CDR2 FVKESK. Unmatched junction bases numbered 15, after V lost 1 base and J lost 12 bases. The CDR3 sequence is CASSQVGDSLHLGQFF. The CDR3 region has the DNA TGTGCCAGCAGCCAAGTGGGGGACAGCCTACATCTGGGGCAGTTCTTC. The variable domain in full, with the rest retrieved from reference TRBV14 and TRBJ2-1, is EAGVTQFPSHSVIEKGQTVTLRCDPISGHDNLYWYRRVMGKEIKFLLHFVKESKQDESGMPNNRFLAERTGGTYSTLKVQPAELEDSGVYFCASSQVGDSLHLGQFFGPGTRLTVL.

A single count supports this clone. The genes are TRBV7-2 and TRBJ1-2; D is uncertain. CDR1 and CDR2 (germline): SGHTA, FQGNSA. Trimming took off 5 bases at V and 7 bases at J, with 11 bases between the two ends. The CDR3 length is 12 residues. Here the CDR3 reads CASSPRTSGYTF. Here the CDR3 DNA reads TGTGCCAGCAGCCCTCGGACCTCTGGCTACACCTTC.

This rearrangement joins TRBV30 to TRBJ1-6; D unresolved. CDR3 length: 12 amino acids. Germline assignment: CDR1 GTSNPN and CDR2 SVGIG (reference sequence). V lost 4 bases, J lost 10 bases, and 11 bases lay in between. CDR3 DNA sequence: TGTGCCTGGAACTTACCCCCCTCACCCCTCCACTTT. It yields the protein CAWNLPPSPLHF.

The rearrangement links TRBV9 to TRBJ1-2, with D uncertain. The CDR3 runs to 11 residues. V shed 3 bases and J shed 8 bases, with 8 bases lying between them. Germline-derived CDR1 and CDR2 are SGDLS and YYNGEE. In DNA form, the CDR3 reads TGTGCCAGCAGCGCCAGTCGGGGCTACACCTTC. It codes for CASSASRGYTF.

The rearrangement joins TRBV18 to TRBJ1-3; possible D gene TRBD1, 5 bases. This CDR3 has 15 amino acids. Germline-derived CDR1 and CDR2 are KGHSH and LQKENI. Between the trimmed V and J ends, which lost 2 bases and 0 bases, there was a span of 8 bases. CDR3 in DNA: TGTGCCAGCTCACCAGGACAATCCTCTGGAAACACCATATATTTT. It translates to CASSPGQSSGNTIYF.

The chain links TRBV4-2 to TRBJ2-1, with D possibly called TRBD1 or TRBD2 (5 bases each). Germline V CDR1 and CDR2: LGHNA, YNFKEQ. This CDR3 comprises 15 residues. V dropped 3 bases and J dropped 0 bases, with 9 bases sitting between them. The CDR3 sequence is CASSHLGRSYNEQFF. The CDR3 nucleotides are TGTGCCAGCAGCCACCTGGGACGCTCCTACAATGAGCAGTTCTTC.